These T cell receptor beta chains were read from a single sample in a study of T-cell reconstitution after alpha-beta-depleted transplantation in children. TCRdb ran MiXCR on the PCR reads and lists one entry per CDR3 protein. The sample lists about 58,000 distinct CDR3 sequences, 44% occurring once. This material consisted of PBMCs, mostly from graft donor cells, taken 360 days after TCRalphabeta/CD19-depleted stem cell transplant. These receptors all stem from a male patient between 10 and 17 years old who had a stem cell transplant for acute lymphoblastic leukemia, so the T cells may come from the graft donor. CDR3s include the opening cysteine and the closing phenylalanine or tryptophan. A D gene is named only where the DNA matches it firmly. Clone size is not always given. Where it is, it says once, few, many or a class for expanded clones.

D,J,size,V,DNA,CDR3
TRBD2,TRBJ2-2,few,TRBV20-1,TGCAGTGCTAGAGGGGGTACTAGCGGGAGGAACACCGGGGAGCTGTTTTTT,CSARGGTSGRNTGELFF
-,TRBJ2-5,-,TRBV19,TGTGCCAGTAGTATAGTCGGAGGGGGGCGAGAGACCCAGTACTTC,CASSIVGGGRETQYF
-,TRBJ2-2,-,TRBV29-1,TGCAGCGTTGAAGGCAGGGCGAACACCGGGGAGCTGTTTTTT,CSVEGRANTGELFF
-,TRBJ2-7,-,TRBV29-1,TGCAGCGTTGAGTCAGGGGCCTCCTACGAGCAGTACTTC,CSVESGASYEQYF
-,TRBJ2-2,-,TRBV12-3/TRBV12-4,TGTGCCAGCACCACGACTTTAACCGGGGAGCTGTTTTTT,CASTTTLTGELFF
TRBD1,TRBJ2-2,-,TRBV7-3,TGTGCCAGCAGCTTAAGAGGGGGCCACCCAATGAACACCGGGGAGCTGTTTTTT,CASSLRGGHPMNTGELFF
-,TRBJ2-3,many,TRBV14,TGTGCCAGCAGCCGCGTCGGCACAGATACGCAGTATTTT,CASSRVGTDTQYF
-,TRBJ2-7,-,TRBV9,TGTGCCAGCAGCATAGGGGACCCCGCTTCCTACGAGCAGTACTTC,CASSIGDPASYEQYF
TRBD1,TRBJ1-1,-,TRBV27,TGTGCCAGCAGTTTATCCCCCGAGACAGGGGGGGGTTTCTTT,CASSLSPETGGGFF
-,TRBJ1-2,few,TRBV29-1,TGCAGCGTTGGGGGTTATGGCTACACCTTC,CSVGGYGYTF
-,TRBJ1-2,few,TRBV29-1,TGCAGCGTTGAAATGGGCAGGGCCTATGGCTACACCTTC,CSVEMGRAYGYTF
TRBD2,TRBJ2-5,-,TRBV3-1,TGTGCCAGCAGCCAGAGGGGAGTGATACGGGGGGGCCTCGGAGAGACCCAGTACTTC,CASSQRGVIRGGLGETQYF
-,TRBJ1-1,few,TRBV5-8,TGTGCCAGCAGCTCCCCAGCTTACGACCTTTGGAGCACTGAAGCTTTCTTT,CASSSPAYDLWSTEAFF
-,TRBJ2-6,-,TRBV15,TGTGCCACCAGCAGAGACAGGGCTGGGGCCAACGTCCTGACTTTC,CATSRDRAGANVLTF
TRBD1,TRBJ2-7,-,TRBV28,TGTGCCAGCAGGATTCAGGGGGCCATCTCCTACGAGCAGTACTTC,CASRIQGAISYEQYF
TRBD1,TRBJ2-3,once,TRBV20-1,TGCAGTGCTACTAGGGACAGCAGCACAGATACGCAGTATTTT,CSATRDSSTDTQYF
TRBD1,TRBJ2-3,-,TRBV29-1,TGCAGCGGAGAGGGGGCCGTGGGTACAGATACGCAGTATTTT,CSGEGAVGTDTQYF
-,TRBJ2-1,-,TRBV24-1,TGTGCCACCAGTGATTTGGCGTATGAGCAGTTCTTC,CATSDLAYEQFF
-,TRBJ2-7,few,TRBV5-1,TGCGCCAGCAGTTCCGAGCCGGGACACCTCTACGAGCAGTACTTC,CASSSEPGHLYEQYF
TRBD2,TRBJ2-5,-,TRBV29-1,TGCAGCGTTACCAGCGGGAGATGGGAGACCCAGTACTTC,CSVTSGRWETQYF
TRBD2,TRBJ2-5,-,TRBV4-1,TGCGCCAGCAGCCAAGAGCTAGCGGGAGTAGAGACCCAGTACTTC,CASSQELAGVETQYF
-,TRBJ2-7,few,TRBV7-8,TGTGCCAGCAGCGTTCAATCCGGGACGCCAGCCTACGAGCAGTACTTC,CASSVQSGTPAYEQYF
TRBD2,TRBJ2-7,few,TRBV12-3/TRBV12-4,TGTGCCAGCAGTCCCGGACTAGCGGGAGGGTGGCAGTACTTC,CASSPGLAGGWQYF